Below, 24 T cell receptor beta chains from the same sample are listed, as sequenced in a study of identical twins. MiXCR was run by TCRdb on the 5' RACE reads, yielding one entry per CDR3 protein. The data contain fewer than 250,000 distinct CDR3 sequences, around 8.1% of them singletons. These data also featured in a second study, about yellow fever vaccine responses in identical twins.

The specimen sequenced was memory (CD45RO+) T cells sorted from blood. These receptors were taken from a woman between 18 and 29 years old in good health.

The chain uses TRBV7-8 and TRBJ2-2, with D hard to call. Between the trimmed V and J ends, which lost 6 bases and 4 bases, there was a span of 15 bases. The CDR3 extends over 15 amino acids. Germline CDR1 SGHVS, CDR2 FQNEAQ. The CDR3: CASSGSGLSTGELFF. DNA for the CDR3: TGTGCCAGCAGTGGATCCGGGCTATCCACCGGGGAGCTGTTTTTT.

This clonotype has a handful of counts. The CDR3 here is CSARAPGFRTDTQYF. The CDR3 DNA sequence: TGCAGTGCTAGAGCCCCGGGTTTCCGCACAGATACGCAGTATTTT. The chain combines TRBV20-1 with TRBJ2-3; unclear D gene. The CDR3 runs 15 residues. Germline V lookup: CDR1 DFQATT, CDR2 SNEGSKA (reference sequence). With 1 base removed from V and 1 base from J, the gap between germline ends came to 12 bases.

This clonotype was seen repeatedly, ten times or more. This rearrangement joins TRBV18 to TRBJ2-1; D is undetermined. Trimming removed 3 bases at V and 1 base at J, with 7 bases between. The germline CDR1 and CDR2 sequences are KGHSH and LQKENI. The CDR3 runs to 14 residues. DNA of the CDR3: TGTGCCAGCTCACCGTTTCCATCCTACAATGAGCAGTTCTTC. This sequence encodes CASSPFPSYNEQFF. Full variable domain (rest looked up from reference TRBV18 and TRBJ2-1): NAGVMQNPRHLVRRRGQEARLRCSPMKGHSHVYWYRQLPEEGLKFMVYLQKENIIDESGMPKERFSAEFPKEGPSILRIQQVVRGDSAAYFCASSPFPSYNEQFFGPGTRLTVL.

The chain joins TRBV20-1 to TRBJ2-1; TRBD2 agrees at 11 bases. Germline trimming cut 6 bases from V and 8 bases from J; bases unmatched to any gene: 15. The CDR3 totals 16 residues. Germline values: CDR1 DFQATT, CDR2 SNEGSKA (reference sequence). Here the CDR3 reads CSAEKGLADTGDEQFF. DNA for the CDR3: TGCAGTGCAGAGAAGGGACTAGCGGATACTGGCGATGAGCAGTTCTTC.

CDR3 in DNA: TGTGCCAGCAGCTCCCGGACTAGCGGGGGGGGCCAAGAGACCCAGTACTTC. Protein product: CASSSRTSGGGQETQYF. This chain joins TRBV9 and TRBJ2-5; 15 bases are a match to TRBD2. The junction had 5 bases not matched to a gene; V was cut back by 4 bases and J by 1 base. The CDR3 totals 17 residues. Germline V gene lookup returns CDR1 SGDLS and CDR2 YYNGEE. The full variable domain, its missing parts supplied by reference TRBV9 and TRBJ2-5, is DSGVTQTPKHLITATGQRVTLRCSPRSGDLSVYWYQQSLDQGLQFLIQYYNGEERAKGNILERFSAQQFPDLHSELNLSSLELGDSALYFCASSSRTSGGGQETQYFGPGTRLLVL.

The V gene is TRBV7-8, the J gene TRBJ2-4; no definite D call. CDR3 size: 16 residues. CDR1 is SGHVS and CDR2 is FQNEAQ in the germline V gene. The germline V and J ends were trimmed by 4 bases and 9 bases, with 22 bases remaining between them. CDR3 region: CASSYPTPPTRSIQYF. The DNA for the CDR3 is TGTGCCAGCAGCTACCCCACACCCCCGACCAGGAGCATTCAGTACTTC.

The CDR3 DNA is TGTGCCAGCAGTGCAGGTTATGGCTACACCTTC. Its translation is CASSAGYGYTF. J is TRBJ1-2 and V is TRBV6-5; D call uncertain. V lost 5 bases and J 5 bases, leaving 6 bases between the germline ends. Germline lookup yields CDR1 MNHEY and CDR2 SVGAGI. This CDR3 spans 11 amino acids.

The table lists this clonotype with a few counts. The V gene is TRBV6-2 or TRBV6-3, the J gene TRBJ2-1; a possible D gene is TRBD2 (7 bases). This CDR3 contains 13 residues. Germline CDR1 MNHEY, CDR2 SVGEGT. V gave up 8 bases and J gave up 8 bases, with 16 bases separating them. The CDR3 loop reads CASQRDTRYEQFF. The DNA of the CDR3 is TGTGCCAGCCAGCGGGACACGAGGTATGAGCAGTTCTTC.

This clonotype was seen a handful of times. This chain joins TRBV2 and TRBJ2-2; 7 positions agree with TRBD1. J lost 6 bases, V lost 6 bases, and 13 bases had no gene match. CDR3 length: 16 residues. In germline, CDR1 is SNHLY, CDR2 FYNNEI. CDR3 nucleotides: TGTGCCAGCAGGAGAGTACCGGGACAGCTTGCCGGGGAGCTGTTTTTT. This translates into CASRRVPGQLAGELFF.

In its sample, this clonotype was seen a few times. The genes are TRBV6-1 and TRBJ2-5; 13 nucleotides line up with TRBD2. Per germline, CDR1 MNHNS and CDR2 SASEGT. J was trimmed by 1 base and V by 4 bases; bases with no gene match: 0. The CDR3 spans 15 residues. The CDR3 DNA is TGTGCCAGCAGTGGACTAGCGGGGGGCCAAGAGACCCAGTACTTC. This encodes CASSGLAGGQETQYF.

This clonotype has only a few counts. V usage is TRBV6-5 and J usage is TRBJ2-3, with no clear D. Germline V gene data show CDR1 as MNHEY and CDR2 as SVGAGI. The CDR3 covers 16 residues. Trimming left V 4 bases short and J 6 bases short, with 20 bases between. CDR3: CASSLVGGKNGDTQYF. For the CDR3, the DNA is TGTGCCAGCAGTTTAGTAGGCGGCAAAAACGGGGATACGCAGTATTTT.

The table lists this clonotype with a few counts. The chain links TRBV12-3 or TRBV12-4 to TRBJ2-5, with 12 bases identical to TRBD2. The V and J ends lost 3 bases and 4 bases, in that order; junction bases with no gene match: 12. CDR3 size: 18 residues. The CDR3 loop reads CASSFTPGLAGRGETQYF. The DNA for the CDR3 is TGTGCCAGCAGTTTCACCCCGGGACTAGCGGGCCGAGGAGAGACCCAGTACTTC.

This clonotype appeared a few times. V usage is TRBV10-2 and J usage is TRBJ2-5, with 7 bases that match TRBD2. The CDR3 length is 14 residues. Germline V CDR1 and CDR2: WSHSY, SAAADI. V lost 7 bases and J lost 0; bases outside the gene matches: 5. The CDR3 region is CASTPLANQETQYF. DNA for the CDR3: TGCGCCAGCACCCCACTAGCGAACCAAGAGACCCAGTACTTC.

This clonotype was seen only a few times. This chain connects TRBV23-1 to TRBJ1-6, with D possibly matching TRBD1 (5 bases). TRBV23-1 is an ORF; its function is uncertain. The CDR3 has 12 residues. Trimming left V 4 bases short and J 13 bases short, with 11 bases between. The CDR3 bases are TGCGCCAGCAGTCCGCAGACAGCCCCCCTCCACTTT. Translating gives CASSPQTAPLHF.

This clonotype was found a few times. The CDR3 DNA follows: TGTGCCACCAGTGATTTGGGGACAGGACGACAAGAGACCCAGTACTTC. It translates to CATSDLGTGRQETQYF. The chain combines TRBV24-1 with TRBJ2-5; 8 bases align to TRBD1. Germline values: CDR1 KGHDR, CDR2 SFDVKD. V dropped 0 bases and J dropped 2; count of bases not matched to a gene: 4. There are 16 residues in the CDR3.

In its sample, this clonotype was seen many times. The rearrangement uses TRBV3-1 and TRBJ2-7, with D uncertain. The CDR3 loop spans 13 amino acids. V dropped 1 base and J dropped 6 bases, with 10 bases sitting between them. Germline CDR1 and CDR2: LGHDT and YNNKEL (reference sequence). CDR3 sequence: CASSQVSPAEQYF. CDR3 DNA sequence: TGTGCCAGCAGCCAAGTTTCCCCGGCCGAGCAGTACTTC.

The CDR3 protein is CASRAQNIQYF. DNA for the CDR3: TGTGCCAGCAGGGCCCAAAACATTCAGTACTTC. V and J are TRBV2 and TRBJ2-4; D gene ambiguous. Trimming left V 6 bases short and J 5 bases short, with 5 bases between. CDR3 length: 11 residues. The germline gives CDR1 SNHLY, CDR2 FYNNEI.

This clonotype was detected many times. V and J are TRBV20-1 and TRBJ2-5; D is unresolved. Germline V gene data show CDR1 as DFQATT and CDR2 as SNEGSKA (reference sequence). CDR3 length: 12 amino acids. Trimming pared 5 bases from V and 1 base from J, leaving 8 bases between. The CDR3 sequence: CSASNRQETQYF. CDR3 bases: TGCAGTGCTTCGAACCGCCAAGAGACCCAGTACTTC.

This clonotype appeared a few times. This chain joins TRBV15 and TRBJ2-7; D is unclear. Germline V CDR1 and CDR2: LNHNV, YYDKDF (reference sequence). Trimming stripped 0 bases from V and 0 bases from J, with 18 bases between. The CDR3 is 18 residues long. DNA of the CDR3: TGTGCCACCAGCAGAGATTCCTCCTCCCGGACGGTCTCCTACGAGCAGTACTTC. Amino acid sequence: CATSRDSSSRTVSYEQYF.

This clonotype was seen ten or more times. The gene calls are TRBV12-3 or TRBV12-4 and TRBJ2-5, with D unclear. This CDR3 has 11 residues. V was shortened by 2 bases and J by 5 bases, with 3 bases between the two germline ends. The CDR3 spells CASSLRETQYF. CDR3 DNA: TGTGCCAGCAGTTTAAGGGAGACCCAGTACTTC.

In its sample, this clonotype was seen a few times. This chain joins TRBV5-1 and TRBJ1-1; tentatively, D is TRBD1 (5 bases). With 3 bases removed from V and 0 bases from J, the gap between germline ends came to 12 bases. Per germline, CDR1 SGHRS and CDR2 YFSETQ. The CDR3 consists of 15 residues. CDR3: CASSSGDSLNTEAFF. The CDR3 DNA sequence: TGCGCCAGCAGCTCTGGGGACTCATTGAACACTGAAGCTTTCTTT. Full variable domain (missing parts from reference TRBV5-1 and TRBJ1-1): KAGVTQTPRYLIKTRGQQVTLSCSPISGHRSVSWYQQTPGQGLQFLFEYFSETQRNKGNFPGRFSGRQFSNSRSEMNVSTLELGDSALYLCASSSGDSLNTEAFFGQGTRLTVV.

At least ten counts were recorded for this clonotype. The chain is built from TRBV9 and TRBJ2-2; D is perhaps TRBD1 (5 bases). Trimming removed 4 bases at V and 0 bases at J, with 13 bases between. Per germline, CDR1 SGDLS and CDR2 YYNGEE. This CDR3 is built from 16 residues. The CDR3 reads CASSSRQLANTGELFF. The CDR3 DNA reads TGTGCCAGCAGCTCGAGACAGTTAGCGAACACCGGGGAGCTGTTTTTT.

This clonotype was seen at least ten times. This chain connects TRBV7-8 to TRBJ2-3; D remains unclear. Deletions cut 2 bases from V and 3 bases from J, with 6 bases between. The CDR3 spans 13 residues. Germline CDR1 SGHVS, CDR2 FQNEAQ. The CDR3 here is CASSLKTTDTQYF. The DNA for the CDR3 is TGTGCCAGCAGCTTAAAGACAACAGATACGCAGTATTTT.

This clonotype was recorded at least ten times. J is TRBJ1-1 and V is TRBV6-1; the D gene is possibly TRBD1 (5 bases). This CDR3 is 14 amino acids long. Germline loops: CDR1 MNHNS, CDR2 SASEGT. Trimming stripped 8 bases from V and 0 bases from J, with 13 bases between. The CDR3 region is CASDGTGMNTEAFF. Here the CDR3 DNA reads TGTGCCAGCGATGGGACGGGAATGAACACTGAAGCTTTCTTT.